Listed here are 21 T cell receptor beta chains from one sample, sequenced in a study of response to subunit inactivated influenza vaccine. TCRdb reanalysed the RT-PCR reads using MiXCR and keeps one entry per CDR3 protein. The sample has roughly 550,000 distinct CDR3 sequences; under 25% are singletons. These data were likewise used in another study, on T cells expressing NK-cell markers. That paper states: Researchers built TCR beta cDNA using 5'RACE template switching with UMIs.

Sequences were derived from CD4+ T cells sorted from PBMCs, sampled 11 to 12 days after vaccination. The receptors stem from a man aged 50 to 60 who received an inactivated influenza vaccine.

This clonotype has only a few counts. The genes are TRBV7-2 and TRBJ2-7; D gene uncertain. Trimming took off 5 bases at V and 0 bases at J, with 5 bases between the two ends. The CDR3 covers 12 residues. CDR1 is SGHTA, CDR2 FQGNSA, per germline. CDR3: CASSVDSYEQYF. Written as DNA, the CDR3 is TGTGCCAGCAGCGTAGACTCCTACGAGCAGTACTTC.

This clonotype was seen at least ten times. J is TRBJ2-1 and V is TRBV24-1; the D gene is possibly TRBD2 (6 bases). This CDR3 spans 12 amino acids. Trimming left V 6 bases short and J 7 bases short, with 9 bases between. Germline CDR1 reads KGHDR; CDR2 reads SFDVKD. The chain's CDR3 is CATSLGGNEQFF. The CDR3 region has the DNA TGTGCCACCAGTTTGGGGGGTAATGAGCAGTTCTTC.

This clonotype appeared once. This chain joins TRBV18 and TRBJ1-1; 9 bases agree with TRBD1. The V and J ends lost 4 bases and 8 bases, in that order; junction bases with no gene match: 2. This CDR3 has 12 amino acids. Germline loops: CDR1 KGHSH, CDR2 LQKENI. In DNA form, the CDR3 reads TGTGCCAGCTCACGGGACAGGGTAGAAGCTTTCTTT. Translation gives CASSRDRVEAFF.

In its sample, this clonotype was seen many times. The chain carries TRBV12-3 or TRBV12-4 and TRBJ1-4, with 9 bases identical to TRBD1. The CDR3 is 17 residues long. Trimming removed 6 bases from V and 8 bases from J; junction bases left unmatched: 16. The CDR3 is CASRPTPNRGRKEKLFF. CDR3 bases: TGTGCCAGCAGACCCACTCCGAACAGGGGGCGAAAGGAAAAACTGTTTTTT.

This clonotype has at least ten counts. This chain uses TRBV6-1 with TRBJ1-2; TRBD1 matches at 7 bases. There are 18 residues in the CDR3. Germline CDR1 MNHNS, CDR2 SASEGT. V shed 6 bases and J 0 bases; nucleotides not matched to a gene: 16. The CDR3 nucleotides are TGTGCCAGCAGCGTTTTCTCTACGAGACAGGGCCCTAACTATGGCTACACCTTC. Encoded protein: CASSVFSTRQGPNYGYTF.

This clonotype has only a few counts. The chain employs TRBV7-2 and TRBJ2-1; a weak D match, TRBD2 (6 bases). This CDR3 is 15 amino acids long. Trimming cost V 7 bases and J 12 bases, with 25 bases left between them. Germline lookup yields CDR1 SGHTA and CDR2 FQGNSA. CDR3 in amino acids: CASTRGGGIVGGQFF. CDR3 nucleotide sequence: TGTGCCAGCACCCGGGGTGGGGGGATTGTCGGTGGGCAGTTCTTC.

The chain carries TRBV20-1 and TRBJ2-1; possible D gene TRBD2, 5 bases. This CDR3 comprises 15 residues. CDR1 DFQATT and CDR2 SNEGSKA come from the germline V gene (reference sequence). Trimming pared 0 bases from V and 6 bases from J, leaving 15 bases between. The CDR3 region is CSARDLASYINEQFF. The CDR3 coding sequence is TGCAGTGCTAGAGATTTGGCTAGCTATATCAATGAGCAGTTCTTC.

This clonotype was recorded a few times. V usage is TRBV12-3 or TRBV12-4 and J usage is TRBJ2-5; no reliable D call. Trimming took 5 bases from V and 5 from J, leaving 15 bases between them. The CDR3 runs to 14 residues. CDR3 loop: CASSKPPRAETQYF. The CDR3 nucleotides are TGTGCCAGCAGTAAACCTCCAAGGGCGGAGACCCAGTACTTC.

This clonotype was detected only a few times. The rearrangement joins TRBV2 to TRBJ2-5, with 7 bases that match TRBD2. This CDR3 has 15 amino acids. Germline lookup yields CDR1 SNHLY and CDR2 FYNNEI. V lost 7 bases, J lost 1 base, and 9 bases stayed unmatched. CDR3 loop: CASKPGTTSQETQYF. As DNA, the CDR3 is TGTGCCAGCAAACCCGGGACTACTAGCCAAGAGACCCAGTACTTC.

This clonotype showed up just a few times. The chain employs TRBV28 and TRBJ2-4; D may be TRBD1 or TRBD2 (6 bases each). Germline CDR1 is MDHEN and CDR2 is SYDVKM. This CDR3 comprises 15 residues. Trimming removed 2 bases from V and 4 bases from J, with 12 bases in between. The DNA of the CDR3 is TGTGCCAGCAGTTTAGGGGGGCAGGGAAAAAACATTCAGTACTTC. Its protein product is CASSLGGQGKNIQYF. The complete variable domain, with remaining parts taken from reference TRBV28 and TRBJ2-4, reads DVKVTQSSRYLVKRTGEKVFLECVQDMDHENMFWYRQDPGLGLRLIYFSYDVKMKEKGDIPEGYSVSREKKERFSLILESASTNQTSMYLCASSLGGQGKNIQYFGAGTRLSVL.

V is TRBV4-1 and J is TRBJ2-3; D gene ambiguous. This CDR3 has 13 residues. Germline V gene data show CDR1 as MGHRA and CDR2 as YSYEKL. The V end was cut by 1 base, the J end by 5 bases, with 7 bases between. Here the CDR3 reads CASSQGVIDTQYF. Here the CDR3 DNA reads TGCGCCAGCAGCCAAGGAGTCATAGATACGCAGTATTTT.

This clonotype appeared a few times. This chain uses TRBV7-9 with TRBJ1-2; D call uncertain. The V gene lost 6 bases and the J gene lost 3 bases, with 17 bases spanning the gap. The CDR3 is made up of 15 amino acids. The germline CDR1 and CDR2 sequences are SEHNR and FQNEAQ (reference sequence). This CDR3 is CASRRPEEPHYGYTF. As DNA, the CDR3 is TGTGCCAGCAGGAGACCGGAGGAGCCCCACTATGGCTACACCTTC.

This clonotype was seen many times. The gene calls are TRBV4-3 and TRBJ2-3; weak D call: TRBD2 (5 bases). This CDR3 spans 15 amino acids. Germline V gives CDR1 LGHNA, CDR2 YSLEER. Trimming cost V 5 bases and J 2 bases, with 14 bases left between them. In nucleotides, the CDR3 is TGCGCCAGCAGCTTAAACGGGGTTTCCACAGATACGCAGTATTTT. This codes for CASSLNGVSTDTQYF.

V gene TRBV6-5 combines with J gene TRBJ2-1; possibly TRBD2 for D (5 bases). The CDR3 totals 13 residues. The germline gives CDR1 MNHEY, CDR2 SVGAGI. The V end was cut by 6 bases, the J end by 7 bases, with 13 bases between. The CDR3 spells CASRYGLSNEQFF. CDR3 nucleotide sequence: TGTGCCAGCAGATATGGACTTTCTAATGAGCAGTTCTTC.

This clonotype was counted a few times. V is TRBV5-1 and J is TRBJ2-2, with 8 bases aligning to TRBD2. There are 16 residues in the CDR3. Germline V gives CDR1 SGHRS, CDR2 YFSETQ. The junction had 5 bases not matched to a gene; V was cut back by 0 bases and J by 4 bases. The DNA of the CDR3 is TGCGCCAGCAGCTTGGACGGGAGGGCCTTCACCGGGGAGCTGTTTTTT. It specifies CASSLDGRAFTGELFF. The variable domain in full, completed from reference TRBV5-1 and TRBJ2-2, reads KAGVTQTPRYLIKTRGQQVTLSCSPISGHRSVSWYQQTPGQGLQFLFEYFSETQRNKGNFPGRFSGRQFSNSRSEMNVSTLELGDSALYLCASSLDGRAFTGELFFGEGSRLTVL.

The rearrangement links TRBV7-9 to TRBJ2-4; maybe TRBD2 (5 bases). Trimming took off 8 bases at V and 3 bases at J, with 11 bases between the two ends. The CDR3 spans 13 residues. The germline V gene has CDR1 SEHNR and CDR2 FQNEAQ (reference sequence). The CDR3 nucleotides read TGTGCCAGCGGTCGGGGTGGCAAAAACATTCAGTACTTC. Residues: CASGRGGKNIQYF.

This clonotype turned up a few times. The J gene is TRBJ2-7, the V gene TRBV2; D unresolved. The V end lost 7 bases, the J end lost 6 bases, and 10 bases lay between the germline ends. The CDR3 has 11 amino acids. Looked up from germline, CDR1 is SNHLY and CDR2 is FYNNEI. In DNA, the CDR3 is TGTGCCAGCAAGGGATCCGGCGAGCAGTACTTC. Translating gives CASKGSGEQYF.

The chain employs TRBV5-6 and TRBJ2-1; D perhaps matches TRBD1 (5 bases). Trimming pared 4 bases from V and 6 bases from J, leaving 17 bases between. CDR1 and CDR2 from the germline V gene are SGHDT and YYEEEE. This CDR3 is 15 amino acids long. CDR3 sequence reads: CASSEAGLRANEQFF. Here the CDR3 DNA reads TGTGCCAGCAGCGAGGCCGGGCTCAGGGCCAATGAGCAGTTCTTC.

This sequence joins TRBV15 and TRBJ2-5, with TRBD2 matching 8 bases. After removal of 4 bases from V and 1 base from J, the junction contained 5 bases not matched to a gene. In germline, CDR1 is LNHNV, CDR2 YYDKDF (reference sequence). This CDR3 comprises 15 residues. CDR3 nucleotides: TGTGCCACCAGCAAAAAGCGGGAGCGCCAAGAGACCCAGTACTTC. It is translated as CATSKKRERQETQYF. The entire variable domain, with the rest obtained from reference TRBV15 and TRBJ2-5, is as follows: DAMVIQNPRYQVTQFGKPVTLSCSQTLNHNVMYWYQQKSSQAPKLLFHYYDKDFNNEADTPDNFQSRRPNTSFCFLDIRSPGLGDTAMYLCATSKKRERQETQYFGPGTRLLVL.

V usage is TRBV28 and J usage is TRBJ1-1, with D tentatively TRBD1 (5 bases). V was trimmed by 6 bases and J by 1 base, leaving 12 bases between them. In germline, CDR1 is MDHEN, CDR2 SYDVKM. The length of the CDR3 is 14 residues. The CDR3 loop reads CASRGPGQNTEAFF. The CDR3 DNA reads as TGTGCCAGCAGGGGGCCCGGACAGAACACTGAAGCTTTCTTT.

The chain has TRBV20-1 and TRBJ2-2; 11 bases align to TRBD2. Germline CDR1 reads DFQATT; CDR2 reads SNEGSKA (reference sequence). V was pared by 3 bases and J by 4 bases, with 4 bases of the junction left unmatched. The CDR3 length is 15 residues. The chain's CDR3 is CSASTSGRATGELFF. CDR3 nucleotide sequence: TGCAGTGCTAGTACTAGCGGGAGAGCCACCGGGGAGCTGTTTTTT.